This T cell receptor (beta chain) emerged from a study of cytomegalovirus exposure and HLA in healthy donors. Study in general: The Caucasian-associated ancestry cluster held roughly 81% of around 380 genotyped donors.

The PCR employed 60 Vbeta primers together with 13 Jbeta primers. Profiled with immunoSEQ multiplex PCR; TCRdb holds only in-frame clones, not every one. The data show around 120,000 clones, over 60% seen once. Germline CDR1 MNHNS, CDR2 SASEGT. This CDR3 has 15 residues. Deletions cut 6 bases from V and 4 bases from J, with 16 bases between. The sequenced material came from PBMCs. This sequence joins TRBV6-1 and TRBJ1-5, with D tentatively TRBD1 (6 bases). This sequence originates from a female donor in good health and CMV-seropositive. CDR3 nucleotide sequence: TGTGCCAGCAGCTCTTCGTCAGGGGTAAATCAGCCCCAGCATTTT. Protein: CASSSSSGVNQPQHF.